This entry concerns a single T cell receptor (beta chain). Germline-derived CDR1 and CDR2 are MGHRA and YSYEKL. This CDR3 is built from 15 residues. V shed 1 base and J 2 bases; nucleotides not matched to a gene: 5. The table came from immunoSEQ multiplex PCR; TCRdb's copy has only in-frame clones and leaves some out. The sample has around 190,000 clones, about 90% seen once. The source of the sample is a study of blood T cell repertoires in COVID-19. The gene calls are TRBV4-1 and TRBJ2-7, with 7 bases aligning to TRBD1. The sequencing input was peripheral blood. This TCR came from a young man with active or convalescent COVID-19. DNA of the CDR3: TGCGCCAGCAGCCAAGGACAGGGAATAACCTACGAGCAGTACTTC. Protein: CASSQGQGITYEQYF.